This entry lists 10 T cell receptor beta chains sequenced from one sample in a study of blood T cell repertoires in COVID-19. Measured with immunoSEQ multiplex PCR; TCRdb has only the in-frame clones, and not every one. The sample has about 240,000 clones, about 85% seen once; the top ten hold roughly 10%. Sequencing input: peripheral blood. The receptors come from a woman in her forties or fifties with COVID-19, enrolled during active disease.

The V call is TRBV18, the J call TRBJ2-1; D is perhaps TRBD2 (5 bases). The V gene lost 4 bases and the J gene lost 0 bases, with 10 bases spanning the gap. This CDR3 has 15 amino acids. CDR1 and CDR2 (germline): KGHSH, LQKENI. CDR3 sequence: CASSLREFSYNEQFF. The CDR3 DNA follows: TGTGCCAGCTCACTAAGGGAGTTCTCCTACAATGAGCAGTTCTTC.

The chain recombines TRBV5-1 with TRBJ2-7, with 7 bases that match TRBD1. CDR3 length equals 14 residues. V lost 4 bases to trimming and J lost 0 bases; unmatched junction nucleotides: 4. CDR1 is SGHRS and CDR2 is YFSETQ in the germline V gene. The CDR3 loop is CASSAGTASYEQYF. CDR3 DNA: TGCGCCAGCAGCGCCGGGACAGCCTCCTACGAGCAGTACTTC.

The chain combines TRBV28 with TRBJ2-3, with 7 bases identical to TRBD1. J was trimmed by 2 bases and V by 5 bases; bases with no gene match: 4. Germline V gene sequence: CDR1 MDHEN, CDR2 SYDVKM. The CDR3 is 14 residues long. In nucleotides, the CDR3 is TGTGCCAGCAGTCGGACAGGAACCACAGATACGCAGTATTTT. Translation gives CASSRTGTTDTQYF.

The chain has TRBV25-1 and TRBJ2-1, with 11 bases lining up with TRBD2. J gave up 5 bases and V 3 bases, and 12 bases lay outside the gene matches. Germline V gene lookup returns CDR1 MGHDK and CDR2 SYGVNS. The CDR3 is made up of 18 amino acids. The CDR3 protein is CASSDPSSTSGANNEQFF. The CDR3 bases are TGTGCCAGCAGTGACCCCTCCTCGACTAGCGGGGCTAACAATGAGCAGTTCTTC.

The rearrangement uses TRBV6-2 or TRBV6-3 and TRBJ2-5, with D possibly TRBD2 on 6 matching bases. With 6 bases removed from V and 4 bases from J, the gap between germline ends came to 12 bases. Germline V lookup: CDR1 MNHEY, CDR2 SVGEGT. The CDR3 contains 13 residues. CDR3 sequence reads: CASSSPGVETQYF. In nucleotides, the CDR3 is TGTGCCAGCAGCTCCCCGGGGGTAGAGACCCAGTACTTC.

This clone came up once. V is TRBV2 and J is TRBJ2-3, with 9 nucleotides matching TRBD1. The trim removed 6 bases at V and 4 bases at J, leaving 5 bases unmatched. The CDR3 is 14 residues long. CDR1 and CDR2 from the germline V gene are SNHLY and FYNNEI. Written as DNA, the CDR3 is TGTGCCAGCAGCCGGGACAGGGACCCAGATACGCAGTATTTT. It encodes CASSRDRDPDTQYF.

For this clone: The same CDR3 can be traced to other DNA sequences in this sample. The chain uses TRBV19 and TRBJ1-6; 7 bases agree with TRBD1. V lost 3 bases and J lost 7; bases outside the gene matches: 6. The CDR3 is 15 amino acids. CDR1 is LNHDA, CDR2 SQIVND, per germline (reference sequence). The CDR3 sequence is CASSIGVRGNSPLHF. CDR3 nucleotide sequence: TGTGCCAGTAGTATCGGAGTCAGGGGGAATTCACCCCTCCACTTT.

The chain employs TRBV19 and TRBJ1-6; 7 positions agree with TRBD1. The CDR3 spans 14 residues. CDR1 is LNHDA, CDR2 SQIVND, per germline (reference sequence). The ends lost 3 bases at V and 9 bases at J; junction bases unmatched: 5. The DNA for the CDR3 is TGTGCCAGTAGTATTAGGGGGCCAGGTTCACCCCTCCACTTT. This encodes CASSIRGPGSPLHF.

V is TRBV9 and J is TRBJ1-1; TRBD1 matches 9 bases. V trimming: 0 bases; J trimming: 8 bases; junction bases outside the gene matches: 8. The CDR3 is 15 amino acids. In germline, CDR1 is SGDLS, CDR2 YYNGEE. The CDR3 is CASSVEDRGLSEAFF. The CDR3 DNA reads TGTGCCAGCAGCGTAGAGGACAGGGGCCTATCCGAAGCTTTCTTT.

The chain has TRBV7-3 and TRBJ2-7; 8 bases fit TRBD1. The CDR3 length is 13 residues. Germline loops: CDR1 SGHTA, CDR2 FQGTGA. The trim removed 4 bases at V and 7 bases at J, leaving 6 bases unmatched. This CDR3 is CASSSTGVGEQYF. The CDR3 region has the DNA TGTGCCAGCAGCTCGACAGGGGTAGGGGAGCAGTACTTC. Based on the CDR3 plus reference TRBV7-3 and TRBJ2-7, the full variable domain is GAGVSQTPSNKVTEKGKYVELRCDPISGHTALYWYRQSLGQGPEFLIYFQGTGAADDSGLPNDRFFAVRPEGSVSTLKIQRTERGDSAVYLCASSSTGVGEQYFGPGTRLTVT.